Below, 8 T cell receptor beta chains from the same sample are listed, as sequenced in a study of T-cell reconstitution after alpha-beta-depleted transplantation in children. Unique molecular identifiers were incorporated during preparation of the TCRbeta library. One entry per CDR3 protein, called by TCRdb with MiXCR from the PCR reads. The sample yields hundreds of thousands of distinct CDR3 sequences, around 15% seen once. This specimen consisted of PBMCs, mostly from graft donor cells, obtained 360 days after TCRalphabeta/CD19-depleted stem cell transplant. These TCRs come from a male patient aged 2 to 9 who had a stem cell transplant for acute lymphoblastic leukemia, so the T cells may come from the graft donor.

This clonotype was detected a few times. The V and J genes are TRBV30 and TRBJ2-3; possibly TRBD1 for D (6 bases). The germline V gene encodes CDR1 GTSNPN and CDR2 SVGIG (reference sequence). Deletions cut 5 bases from V and 2 bases from J, with 8 bases between. The CDR3 totals 12 residues. CDR3 DNA: TGTGCCTGGGGACAGAACACAGATACGCAGTATTTT. Translation: CAWGQNTDTQYF.

This clonotype was observed a few times. This chain joins TRBV10-3 and TRBJ2-4; 12 nucleotides agree with TRBD1. V lost 2 bases and J lost 6; bases outside the gene matches: 8. This CDR3 region has 17 residues. Germline V CDR1 and CDR2: ENHRY, SYGVKD. The CDR3: CAISEPAGTGGGNIQYF. As DNA, the CDR3 is TGTGCCATCAGTGAGCCGGCCGGGACAGGGGGCGGAAACATTCAGTACTTC.

V usage is TRBV7-9 and J usage is TRBJ2-5, with 8 bases identical to TRBD1. The CDR3 runs 14 residues. With 5 bases clipped from V and 2 bases from J, the junction kept 4 bases outside the gene matches. Germline V gene lookup returns CDR1 SEHNR and CDR2 FQNEAQ (reference sequence). The CDR3 is CASSHRDRQETQYF. CDR3 bases: TGTGCCAGCAGCCACCGGGACAGGCAAGAGACCCAGTACTTC.

The sample holds a few counts of this clonotype. The rearrangement uses TRBV4-1 and TRBJ1-5; D not resolved. The length of the CDR3 is 14 residues. Trimming cost V 2 bases and J 4 bases, with 9 bases left between them. Per the germline V gene, CDR1 is MGHRA and CDR2 is YSYEKL. CDR3 in DNA: TGCGCCAGCAGCCAAACGACATTGAATCAGCCCCAGCATTTT. Its protein is CASSQTTLNQPQHF.

Only a few counts were recorded for this clonotype. The chain is built from TRBV6-2 or TRBV6-3 and TRBJ2-7, with 8 bases that match TRBD2. V gave up 10 bases and J gave up 2 bases; unmatched junction bases: 10. Per the germline V gene, CDR1 is MNHEY and CDR2 is SVGEGT. The CDR3 length is 14 residues. The CDR3 reads CATYSTGGTYEQYF. CDR3 DNA sequence: TGTGCCACCTACTCCACGGGGGGGACCTACGAGCAGTACTTC.

This clonotype has just a few counts. DNA for the CDR3: TGTGCCAGCAGCTTAGCGCGGCGTAGCGGGAAGGCTGAGCAGTTCTTC. Its protein is CASSLARRSGKAEQFF. This chain links TRBV7-2 with TRBJ2-1; 8 positions agree with TRBD2. This CDR3 is built from 16 residues. The J segment lost 9 bases and the V segment lost 0 bases, leaving 10 bases of the junction unmatched. Germline V gene data show CDR1 as SGHTA and CDR2 as FQGNSA. Full variable domain (rest looked up from reference TRBV7-2 and TRBJ2-1): GAGVSQSPSNKVTEKGKDVELRCDPISGHTALYWYRQSLGQGLEFLIYFQGNSAPDKSGLPSDRFSAERTGGSVSTLTIQRTQQEDSAVYLCASSLARRSGKAEQFFGPGTRLTVL.

This clonotype showed up many times. The rearrangement uses TRBV7-9 and TRBJ1-4, with D possibly TRBD1 on 6 matching bases. Germline CDR1 SEHNR, CDR2 FQNEAQ (reference sequence). This CDR3 spans 15 amino acids. V lost 1 base and J lost 7, with 13 bases in between. The chain's CDR3 is CASSLDGGRGEKLFF. In nucleotides, the CDR3 is TGTGCCAGCAGCTTAGATGGGGGGCGCGGTGAAAAACTGTTTTTT. Together with reference TRBV7-9 and TRBJ1-4, the CDR3 gives the full variable domain: DTGVSQNPRHKITKRGQNVTFRCDPISEHNRLYWYRQTLGQGPEFLTYFQNEAQLEKSRLLSDRFSAERPKGSFSTLEIQRTEQGDSAMYLCASSLDGGRGEKLFFGSGTQLSVL.

Notes on this clonotype: Just one base apart from a much larger clone, this may be a read error. The chain couples TRBV4-3 to TRBJ2-1; 8 bases line up with TRBD2. CDR1 is LGHNA and CDR2 is YSLEER in the germline V gene. CDR3 length: 16 amino acids. CDR3: CASSQDGAGGGNGQFF. CDR3 sequence (DNA): TGCGCCAGCAGCCAAGATGGTGCGGGAGGAGGCAATGGGCAGTTCTTC.